This T cell receptor (beta chain) was found in a study of CD8+CD57+ T cells in acquired aplastic anemia. For the study at large: Yields of DNA that came from sorted CD4+ and CD8+ cells averaged roughly 3.2 ug. Overall study findings and caveats: Significance was not reached for CD8+ Simpson's diversity between patients and controls. Researchers report that 25 to 35 CD8+ CDR3 sequences appeared in both patients and controls.

Genomic DNA served as template for TCR beta VDJ and CDR3 profiling. Using its own MiXCR run on the reads, TCRdb lists one record per CDR3 protein. The table shows 180,000 or so distinct CDR3 sequences, with 45% to 50% occurring only once. This clonotype was recorded once. Its target is not known. V shed 2 bases and J shed 0 bases, with 5 bases lying between them. Germline V gene data show CDR1 as MNHNS and CDR2 as SASEGT. The length of the CDR3 is 14 residues. The sequencing sample was made of sorted CD4+, CD8+, or CD8+CD57+ T cells (not recorded which) from PBMCs. The sequence derives from a human donor in good health. This chain connects TRBV6-1 to TRBJ2-1; D is uncertain. CDR3 coding DNA: TGTGCCAGCAGTGAATGGGCCTCCTACAATGAGCAGTTCTTC. Protein product: CASSEWASYNEQFF.